This entry concerns a single T cell receptor beta chain. What it binds is unknown. The entry originates in a study of cytomegalovirus exposure and HLA in healthy donors. The study, taken as a whole, reports: Per a prior analysis, the majority of TCR beta V segments were productive roughly 87% or roughly 30% of the time.

V was trimmed by 3 bases and J by 0 bases, leaving 8 bases between them. From germline, CDR1 is SGHNT and CDR2 YENEEA. The CDR3 covers 14 residues. This PCR relied on a set of 60 Vbeta primers and 13 Jbeta primers. Method: immunoSEQ multiplex PCR; TCRdb's copy keeps in-frame clones and lacks some. Counted here are about 180,000 clones, roughly 75% occurring once; the ten biggest clones make up about 1.9%. The V call is TRBV11-3, the J call TRBJ2-5; D is ambiguous. This receptor was identified in a woman aged 25-40 years in good health and CMV-seronegative. The sequenced sample consisted of PBMCs. CDR3 loop: CASSFSGDQETQYF. The CDR3 DNA follows: TGTGCCAGCAGCTTTTCAGGTGACCAAGAGACCCAGTACTTC.